Sequencing of this T cell receptor (beta chain) was carried out in a study of shared T cell receptors in the human thymus. The count of this clone is one. Produced via immunoSEQ multiplex PCR; TCRdb's table is partial and in-frame only. The sample consists of 540,000 or so clones, 70% to 80% of them appearing once. The V end was cut by 5 bases, the J end by 7 bases, with 17 bases between. CDR1 is SGHTA, CDR2 FQGTGA, per germline. The CDR3 is 14 residues long. These same records also appear under a second study, on human thymus T cells. This second report adds: Unrelated individuals reportedly shared highly overlapping thymic TCR repertoires.

V usage is TRBV7-3 and J usage is TRBJ1-1; D is perhaps TRBD1 (5 bases). The TCR was taken from a boy under three years old with a congenital heart defect. Sequencing input: thymocytes. The CDR3 coding sequence is TGTGCCAGCAGCCATAAAGGGGCAGACCTTGAAGCTTTCTTT. As protein: CASSHKGADLEAFF.